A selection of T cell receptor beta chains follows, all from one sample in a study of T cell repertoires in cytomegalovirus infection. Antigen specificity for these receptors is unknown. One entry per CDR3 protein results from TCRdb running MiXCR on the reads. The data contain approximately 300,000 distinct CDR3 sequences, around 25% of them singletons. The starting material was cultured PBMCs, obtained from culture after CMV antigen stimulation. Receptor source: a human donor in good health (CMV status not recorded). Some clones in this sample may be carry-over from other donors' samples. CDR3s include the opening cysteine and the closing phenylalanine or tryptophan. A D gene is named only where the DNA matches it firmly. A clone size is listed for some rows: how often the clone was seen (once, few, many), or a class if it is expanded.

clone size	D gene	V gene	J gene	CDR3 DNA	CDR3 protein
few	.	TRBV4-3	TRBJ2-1	TGCGCCAGCAGCCTGGGACTGGATTCGAGCTCCTACAATGAGCAGTTCTTC	CASSLGLDSSSYNEQFF
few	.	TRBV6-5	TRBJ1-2	TGTGCCAGCAGGCACCGGGGCTCGGGCTACACCTTC	CASRHRGSGYTF
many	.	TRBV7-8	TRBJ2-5	TGTGCCAGCAGTCGAGGGCCGGGGGCGGCCGTGGAGACCCAGTACTTC	CASSRGPGAAVETQYF
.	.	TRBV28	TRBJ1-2	TGTGCCAGCACCTTGGGCGGAACTAACTATGGCTACACCTTC	CASTLGGTNYGYTF
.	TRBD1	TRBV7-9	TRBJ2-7	TGTGCCAGCAGCCCCCGACAGGGTGAGCGAAACGAGCAGTACTTC	CASSPRQGERNEQYF
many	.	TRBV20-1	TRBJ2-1	TGCAGTGCTAGCGGGATTCTGCTAGAGGAGCAGTTCTTC	CSASGILLEEQFF
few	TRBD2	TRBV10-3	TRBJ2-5	TGTGCCATCTGGGGCGGGAGGGTCCAAGAGACCCAGTACTTC	CAIWGGRVQETQYF
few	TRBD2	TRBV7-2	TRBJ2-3	TGTGCCAGCAGCCCGGGGGGACTCTTCCCAGATACGCAGTATTTT	CASSPGGLFPDTQYF
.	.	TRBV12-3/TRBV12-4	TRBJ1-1	TGTGCCAGCAGTTTTATTGGGGACACTGAAGCTTTCTTT	CASSFIGDTEAFF
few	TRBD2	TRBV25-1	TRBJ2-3	TGTGCCAGCGGCCCTCGGACTAGCGCAGATACGCAGTATTTT	CASGPRTSADTQYF
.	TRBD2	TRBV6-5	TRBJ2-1	TGTGCCAGCAGTAGGATGGCAGGGAGCACCCCCGGGAGGAATGAGCAGTTCTTC	CASSRMAGSTPGRNEQFF
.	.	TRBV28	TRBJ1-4	TGTGCCAGCAGTTCCCCCGCAACTAATGAAAAACTGTTTTTT	CASSSPATNEKLFF
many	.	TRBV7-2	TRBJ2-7	TGTGCCAGCAGCTTCGGGAACTCGAACTACGAGCAGTACTTC	CASSFGNSNYEQYF
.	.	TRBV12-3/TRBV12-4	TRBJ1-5	TGTGCCAGCAGTTTGAGTGGCAGGGCCAATCAGCCCCAGCATTTT	CASSLSGRANQPQHF
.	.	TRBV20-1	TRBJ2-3	TGCAGTGCTAGAGATGAGAGTAGCACAGATACGCAGTATTTT	CSARDESSTDTQYF
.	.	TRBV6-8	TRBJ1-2	TGTGCCAGCAGTTACTCGGACCTACGTGGCTACACCTTC	CASSYSDLRGYTF
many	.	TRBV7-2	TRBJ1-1	TGTGCCAGCAGCTTCTTAACGACAGGGAACACTGAAGCTTTCTTT	CASSFLTTGNTEAFF
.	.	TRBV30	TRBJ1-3	TGTGCCTGGATGAAGGCAGCTGGAAACACCATATATTTT	CAWMKAAGNTIYF
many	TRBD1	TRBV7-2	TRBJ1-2	TGTGCCAGCAGCAGGGACAGGGCAACGTATGGCTACACCTTC	CASSRDRATYGYTF
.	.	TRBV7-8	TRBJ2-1	TGTGCCAGCAGCTTAGTTTTCAATGAGCAGTTCTTC	CASSLVFNEQFF
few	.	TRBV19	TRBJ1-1	TGTGCCAGCGCCCTTCGGGGGCTGAACACTGAAGCTTTCTTT	CASALRGLNTEAFF
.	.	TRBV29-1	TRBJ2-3	TGCAGCGTTGTGGGGGGAGTGTCAGATACGCAGTATTTT	CSVVGGVSDTQYF
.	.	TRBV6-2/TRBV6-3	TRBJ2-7	TGTGCCAGCAGCCCCTTGGGGCTTGGCGTCGACGAGCAGTACTTC	CASSPLGLGVDEQYF
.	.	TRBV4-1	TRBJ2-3	TGCGCCAGCAGCCGACCTAGCGTCACAGATACGCAGTATTTT	CASSRPSVTDTQYF
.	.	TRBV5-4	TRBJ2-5	TGTGCCAGCAGCTTGGGCAAAAGGACCCAGTACTTC	CASSLGKRTQYF
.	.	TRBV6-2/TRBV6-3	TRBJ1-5	TGTGCCAGCAGTGGCCTTGAGGGGCCCCAGCATTTT	CASSGLEGPQHF
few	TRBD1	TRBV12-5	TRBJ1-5	TGTGCTAGTGGTTTGGTAGGAAGGGGGCGTTTGAATCAGCCCCAGCATTTT	CASGLVGRGRLNQPQHF
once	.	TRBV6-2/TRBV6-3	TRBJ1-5	TGTGCCAGCAGGCACAGAGACCGGGGCAATCAGCCCCAGCATTTT	CASRHRDRGNQPQHF
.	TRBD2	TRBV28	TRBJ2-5	TGTGCCAGCAGTTCGGGACTAGCGGGCCTCCTTCTTGGAGAGACCCAGTACTTC	CASSSGLAGLLLGETQYF
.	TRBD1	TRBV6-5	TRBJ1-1	TGTGCCAGCAGATCGCTGACAGGGATGAACACTGAAGCTTTCTTT	CASRSLTGMNTEAFF
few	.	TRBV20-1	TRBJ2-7	TGCAGTGCCACTCCGTTAAGGCGGAGGGTTAGCTACGAGCAGTACTTC	CSATPLRRRVSYEQYF
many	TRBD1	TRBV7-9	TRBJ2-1	TGTGCCACTGAGGGGGCCCCCTACAATGAGCAGTTCTTC	CATEGAPYNEQFF
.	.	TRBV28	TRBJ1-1	TGTGCCAGCAGTTTAGTGGGGCGGTTTGAAGCTTTCTTT	CASSLVGRFEAFF
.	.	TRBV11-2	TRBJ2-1	TGTGCCAGCAGAAATCTGCAGTACAATGAGCAGTTCTTC	CASRNLQYNEQFF
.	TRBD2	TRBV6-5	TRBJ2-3	TGTGCCAGCAGTTACGGAGGACTAGCGGGAGGATCGGGAGATACGCAGTATTTT	CASSYGGLAGGSGDTQYF
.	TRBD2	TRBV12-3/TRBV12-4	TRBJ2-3	TGTGCCAGCAGTTTAGCGCTAGGCGGGAGGGCAGATACGCAGTATTTT	CASSLALGGRADTQYF
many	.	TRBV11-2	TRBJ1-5	TGTGCCAGCAGCTTATTTGGAAATAGCAATCAGCCCCAGCATTTT	CASSLFGNSNQPQHF
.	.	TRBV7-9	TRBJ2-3	TGTGCCAGCAGCTTAGGCGACGGGGGAGATACGCAGTATTTT	CASSLGDGGDTQYF
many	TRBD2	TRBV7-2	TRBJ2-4	TGTGCCAGCAGCTTAGTAGGCGGGGGGGGGGCCAAAAACATTCAGTACTTC	CASSLVGGGGAKNIQYF
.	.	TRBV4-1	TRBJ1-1	TGCGCCAGCAGCCCGAGTTTACGGAGGAACACTGAAGCTTTCTTT	CASSPSLRRNTEAFF